A single sample gave rise to the 27 T cell receptor beta chains below, sequenced in a study of regulatory T cells in long-lasting Graves disease. Time point meaning: newly diagnosed GD, antithyroid drugs for less than 3 months. Scientists built the TCR library using RNA that was extracted from PBMCs. To make TCR beta libraries, researchers used iRepertoire HTBI primers and Arm-PCR of CDR3 regions. TCRdb called the multiplex PCR reads again in MiXCR, with one record for every CDR3 protein. The sample holds 620,000 or so distinct CDR3 sequences; 15% to 20% are singletons and the top ten take around 18%. The sample also formed part of further work on T cells in Graves' hyperthyroidism and ophthalmopathy.

Sequencing used peripheral blood mononuclear cells (PBMCs), obtained at new diagnosis, from a patient treated with antithyroid drugs. These receptors came from a woman younger than 45 with Graves disease.

This clonotype was picked up many times. This chain joins TRBV28 and TRBJ1-6, with TRBD1 as a possible D gene (6 bases). V lost 5 bases, J lost 7 bases, and 24 bases lay in between. The CDR3 is made up of 18 amino acids. Germline CDR1 reads MDHEN; CDR2 reads SYDVKM. The CDR3 DNA sequence: TGTGCCAGCAGTAGGAGGGGACTGACAGGCTCGAAGAATTCACCCCTCCACTTT. As protein: CASSRRGLTGSKNSPLHF.

The V gene is TRBV7-9, the J gene TRBJ2-1; D might be TRBD2 (5 bases). Germline V lookup: CDR1 SEHNR, CDR2 FQNEAQ (reference sequence). V shed 0 bases and J shed 7 bases, with 10 bases lying between them. CDR3 length: 14 amino acids. In DNA, the CDR3 is TGTGCCAGCAGCTTAGCGGGAGTGGCGAATGAGCAGTTCTTC. Amino acids: CASSLAGVANEQFF.

The sample holds many counts of this clonotype. The V gene is TRBV24-1, the J gene TRBJ2-7; D is possibly TRBD2 (5 bases). The CDR3 totals 15 residues. Trimming removed 4 bases at V and 7 bases at J, with 19 bases between. Germline V CDR1 and CDR2: KGHDR, SFDVKD. The CDR3 DNA reads TGTGCCACCAGTGACCCCATAGCGCCGCACGGGGAGCAGTACTTC. Translating it yields CATSDPIAPHGEQYF.

At least ten counts were recorded for this clonotype. This chain links TRBV2 with TRBJ2-1; D remains unclear. This CDR3 comprises 11 residues. V shed 6 bases and J shed 6 bases, with 6 bases lying between them. The V gene's germline CDR1 is SNHLY and CDR2 FYNNEI. The CDR3 is CASSLSNEQFF. The CDR3 region has the DNA TGTGCCAGCAGCCTCTCCAATGAGCAGTTCTTC.

This clonotype was recorded many times. The chain has TRBV5-1 and TRBJ2-2; the D is unclear. Between the trimmed V and J ends, which lost 2 bases and 2 bases, there was a span of 13 bases. The CDR3 contains 16 residues. Germline V gives CDR1 SGHRS, CDR2 YFSETQ. CDR3 sequence: CASSFTLGSNTGELFF. The CDR3 DNA reads as TGCGCCAGCAGCTTTACTTTAGGGTCAAACACCGGGGAGCTGTTTTTT.

The genes are TRBV29-1 and TRBJ2-5, with 9 bases aligning to TRBD1. Losses at the gene ends were 7 bases for V and 5 bases for J; bases not matched to a gene: 8. CDR1 is SQVTM, CDR2 ANQGSEA, per germline. The CDR3 has 13 residues. This chain's CDR3 is CSGQGVVGETQYF. CDR3 nucleotides: TGCAGCGGACAGGGGGTGGTAGGGGAGACCCAGTACTTC.

Only a few counts were recorded for this clonotype. V usage is TRBV4-1 and J usage is TRBJ1-3; D is possibly TRBD1 (6 bases). Germline V CDR1 and CDR2: MGHRA, YSYEKL. The CDR3 is 15 amino acids. V gave up 6 bases and J gave up 2 bases, with 14 bases separating them. The CDR3 nucleotides read TGCGCCAGCAGAACATTCAGGGGAGCTGGAAACACCATATATTTT. Protein product: CASRTFRGAGNTIYF.

The rearrangement uses TRBV4-1 and TRBJ2-6, with no clear D. V dropped 0 bases and J dropped 5 bases, with 11 bases sitting between them. CDR1 and CDR2 (germline): MGHRA, YSYEKL. The CDR3 runs to 16 residues. CDR3 residues: CASSQDVPVRANVLTF. CDR3 in DNA: TGCGCCAGCAGCCAAGATGTGCCAGTTCGGGCCAACGTCCTGACTTTC.

As for this clonotype: A much larger clonotype is one base distant, so this may be a read error. J is TRBJ1-1 and V is TRBV28; no firm D call. The germline V gene has CDR1 MDHEN and CDR2 SYDVKM. The CDR3 is 9 residues long. V was pared by 11 bases and J by 4 bases, with 5 bases between. CDR3 region: CASSTEAFF. CDR3 nucleotide sequence: TGTGCCTCGAGCACTGAAGCTTTCTTT.

This clonotype was counted only a few times. V usage is TRBV19 and J usage is TRBJ2-1; TRBD2 is a possible D gene (6 bases). V was trimmed by 7 bases and J by 15 bases, leaving 16 bases between them. CDR3 length: 11 amino acids. Looked up from germline, CDR1 is LNHDA and CDR2 is SQIVND (reference sequence). Here the CDR3 reads CASTNGGRWFF. In nucleotides, the CDR3 is TGTGCCAGTACCAATGGGGGGAGGTGGTTCTTC. The full variable domain, rest sourced from reference TRBV19 and TRBJ2-1, is DGGITQSPKYLFRKEGQNVTLSCEQNLNHDAMYWYRQDPGQGLRLIYYSQIVNDFQKGDIAEGYSVSREKKESFPLTVTSAQKNPTAFYLCASTNGGRWFFGPGTRLTVL.

This clonotype appeared many times. The rearrangement joins TRBV6-1 to TRBJ2-7, with TRBD1 matching over 9 bases. This CDR3 is 16 amino acids long. V dropped 6 bases and J dropped 3; count of bases not matched to a gene: 12. Germline-derived CDR1 and CDR2 are MNHNS and SASEGT. The CDR3 region is CASSSTGTGSNYEQYF. The CDR3 bases are TGTGCCAGCAGCTCTACCGGGACAGGGTCGAACTACGAGCAGTACTTC.

As for this clonotype: Since a much larger clone is just one base distant, this may be a read error. The chain is built from TRBV10-3 and TRBJ2-7, with a tentative D call TRBD2 (5 bases). Deletions cut 5 bases from V and 2 bases from J, with 10 bases between. This CDR3 contains 13 residues. Per germline, CDR1 ENHRY and CDR2 SYGVKD. In nucleotides, the CDR3 is TGTGCCATCAGTCGCCGGGAAACCTACGAGCAGTACTTC. Translation gives CAISRRETYEQYF.

This clonotype was seen repeatedly, ten times or more. The V and J genes are TRBV7-9 and TRBJ2-1; the match to TRBD2 covers 7 bases. CDR3 size: 18 residues. V lost 5 bases, J lost 8 bases, and 21 bases stayed unmatched. Germline CDR1 is SEHNR and CDR2 is FQNEAQ (reference sequence). The CDR3 coding sequence is TGTGCCAGCAGCCACCCCCGAAGTCCTCGCGGGAGTTACGATGAGCAGTTCTTC. Translation: CASSHPRSPRGSYDEQFF.

The CDR3 coding sequence is TGTGCCAGCTCCGCCCGGGTGGCGGGAGGGCCATCAGATACGCAGTATTTT. Its protein is CASSARVAGGPSDTQYF. The V call is TRBV18, the J call TRBJ2-3; TRBD2 matches at 9 bases. Unmatched junction bases numbered 14, after V lost 6 bases and J lost 4 bases. CDR3 size: 17 residues. From germline, CDR1 is KGHSH and CDR2 LQKENI.

As to this clonotype: A much more abundant neighbour one base away suggests this may be a read error. The V gene is TRBV20-1, the J gene TRBJ1-1, with a tentative D call TRBD1 (6 bases). CDR1 is DFQATT and CDR2 is SNEGSKA in the germline V gene (reference sequence). The CDR3 extends over 13 amino acids. CDR3 protein: CGARGRTIAEAFF. CDR3 coding DNA: TGCGGTGCTAGGGGGAGGACAATAGCTGAAGCTTTCTTT.

There are a few counts of this clonotype. This sequence joins TRBV7-2 and TRBJ2-7; perhaps D is TRBD1 or TRBD2 (6 bases each). This CDR3 spans 16 amino acids. Deletions cut 1 base from V and 1 base from J, with 14 bases between. In germline, CDR1 is SGHTA, CDR2 FQGNSA. The chain's CDR3 is CASSLVGGGDSYEQYF. CDR3 DNA: TGTGCCAGCAGCTTAGTAGGAGGGGGTGATTCCTACGAGCAGTACTTC. Filled out from reference TRBV7-2 and TRBJ2-7, the complete variable domain reads GAGVSQSPSNKVTEKGKDVELRCDPISGHTALYWYRQSLGQGLEFLIYFQGNSAPDKSGLPSDRFSAERTGGSVSTLTIQRTQQEDSAVYLCASSLVGGGDSYEQYFGPGTRLTVT.

This clonotype has only a few counts. The gene calls are TRBV4-1 and TRBJ1-6; D is ambiguous. Looked up from germline, CDR1 is MGHRA and CDR2 is YSYEKL. The ends were cut back, 0 bases at V and 7 bases at J, with 13 bases in the middle. CDR3 length equals 16 residues. This CDR3 reads CASSQDREGGNSPLHF. CDR3 nucleotide sequence: TGCGCCAGCAGCCAAGATCGGGAGGGAGGCAATTCACCCCTCCACTTT.

V gene TRBV6-1 combines with J gene TRBJ2-1; 9 bases fit TRBD1. Germline CDR1 reads MNHNS; CDR2 reads SASEGT. The CDR3 length is 15 residues. V lost 7 bases to trimming and J lost 2 bases; unmatched junction nucleotides: 6. CDR3 loop: CASNIQGAPYNEQFF. In DNA form, the CDR3 reads TGTGCCAGCAACATACAGGGGGCCCCCTACAATGAGCAGTTCTTC.

This clonotype has at least ten counts. The J gene is TRBJ1-1, the V gene TRBV18; D unclear. The ends were cut back, 5 bases at V and 3 bases at J, with 10 bases in the middle. The CDR3 runs to 13 residues. Germline CDR1 is KGHSH and CDR2 is LQKENI. Here the CDR3 reads CASSEQEYTEAFF. CDR3 DNA sequence: TGTGCCAGCTCAGAACAAGAGTACACTGAAGCTTTCTTT.

This sequence joins TRBV11-2 and TRBJ2-7; D unresolved. The CDR3 totals 15 residues. Trimming removed 5 bases at V and 4 bases at J, with 18 bases between. CDR1 and CDR2 (germline): SGHAT, FQNNGV. The CDR3: CASSQLRQASYEQYF. In DNA, the CDR3 is TGTGCCAGCAGCCAGTTGAGGCAGGCAAGTTACGAGCAGTACTTC.

This clonotype was recorded many times. The chain is built from TRBV27 and TRBJ2-1; possibly TRBD2 for D (5 bases). Germline V gene lookup returns CDR1 MNHEY and CDR2 SMNVEV (reference sequence). This CDR3 has 14 residues. With 2 bases removed from V and 3 bases from J, the gap between germline ends came to 8 bases. CDR3 DNA sequence: TGTGCCAGCAGTTTAGCGGGCCACTACAATGAGCAGTTCTTC. Its protein is CASSLAGHYNEQFF.

This rearrangement joins TRBV6-2 or TRBV6-3 to TRBJ1-5; D unresolved. The CDR3 contains 14 residues. Germline V gene sequence: CDR1 MNHEY, CDR2 SVGEGT. Trimming removed 6 bases from V and 4 bases from J, with 13 bases in between. The CDR3 DNA sequence: TGTGCCAGCAGCTCGACCGGCCAAAATCAGCCCCAGCATTTT. Residues: CASSSTGQNQPQHF.

V usage is TRBV4-1 and J usage is TRBJ1-6, with D unresolved. This CDR3 is built from 16 residues. Trimming left V 1 base short and J 10 bases short, with 17 bases between. Germline lookup yields CDR1 MGHRA and CDR2 YSYEKL. CDR3 region: CASSQGFSGFQSPLHF. The CDR3 coding sequence is TGCGCCAGCAGCCAAGGGTTTTCGGGGTTCCAATCACCCCTCCACTTT.

The CDR3 region is CASSQTGGTGELFF. The CDR3 DNA follows: TGTGCCAGCAGCCAAACGGGAGGGACCGGGGAGCTGTTTTTT. The chain carries TRBV3-1 and TRBJ2-2, with 8 bases identical to TRBD2. V lost 2 bases, J lost 5 bases, and 1 base stayed unmatched. Germline values: CDR1 LGHDT, CDR2 YNNKEL (reference sequence). CDR3 length: 14 amino acids.

This chain joins TRBV4-1 and TRBJ1-3; possible D gene TRBD1, 5 bases. Trimming stripped 1 base from V and 0 bases from J, with 10 bases between. Germline values: CDR1 MGHRA, CDR2 YSYEKL. The CDR3 spans 16 residues. CDR3 loop: CASSQGGRVSGNTIYF. CDR3 sequence (DNA): TGCGCCAGCAGCCAAGGGGGCAGGGTCTCTGGAAACACCATATATTTT.

The CDR3 here is CASSRILSGRANNEQFF. The DNA for the CDR3 is TGTGCCAGCAGCCGTATTCTTAGCGGGAGGGCCAACAATGAGCAGTTCTTC. V usage is TRBV7-9 and J usage is TRBJ2-1; TRBD2 aligns across 11 bases. This CDR3 is built from 17 residues. Unmatched junction bases numbered 11, after V lost 5 bases and J lost 5 bases. Germline-derived CDR1 and CDR2 are SEHNR and FQNEAQ (reference sequence).

This clonotype was recorded at least ten times. V is TRBV28 and J is TRBJ2-7; possible D gene TRBD1, 6 bases. CDR3 length: 13 amino acids. Germline lookup yields CDR1 MDHEN and CDR2 SYDVKM. The germline V and J ends were trimmed by 2 bases and 6 bases, with 11 bases remaining between them. DNA of the CDR3: TGTGCCAGCAGTTTAGCAACAGGGTTCGAGCAGTACTTC. It encodes CASSLATGFEQYF.